The clone carrying this T cell receptor beta chain appeared once. Trimming cost V 1 base and J 11 bases, with 15 bases left between them. Germline V gene lookup returns CDR1 SGHVS and CDR2 FNYEAQ. This CDR3 region has 14 residues. The source of the sample is a study of blood T cell repertoires in COVID-19. Study-wide context: Acute and convalescent COVID-19 samples came from the United States, Italy and Spain. Sources were T cells, B-cell-depleted T cells, or PBMCs; the material itself was cDNA or gDNA.

Assay: immunoSEQ multiplex PCR; the TCRdb copy retains only in-frame clones and omits some. The table has approximately 270,000 clones, about 85% seen once. The material sequenced was peripheral blood. The chain employs TRBV7-6 and TRBJ2-1, with D possibly being TRBD1 (6 bases). This TCR derives from a man aged 18 to 30 with active or convalescent COVID-19. CDR3 loop: CASSLGSLGGQQFF. In DNA form, the CDR3 reads TGTGCCAGCAGCTTAGGGTCTCTAGGGGGACAGCAGTTCTTC.